The 8 T cell receptor beta chains below come from one sample, sequenced in a study of CD8+ T cells in alopecia areata. This sample's treatment: oral pan-JAK inhibitor, 5-10 mg twice daily. Extraction and reverse transcription of RNA yielded cDNA as the sequencing template. Measured with immunoSEQ multiplex PCR; TCRdb has only the in-frame clones, and not every one. The sample comprises some 150,000 clones, about 88% of which are singletons, and under 15% rests with the top ten. This specimen consisted of CD8+ T cells sorted from blood, obtained at week 4, from a patient treated with tofacitinib. These receptors were taken from a human donor with alopecia areata.

The rearrangement uses TRBV7-9 and TRBJ1-2; D gene ambiguous. Germline V lookup: CDR1 SEHNR, CDR2 FQNEAQ (reference sequence). This CDR3 is built from 14 residues. Trimming took off 1 base at V and 5 bases at J, with 11 bases between the two ends. The CDR3 bases are TGTGCCAGCAGCTTAGACGGGCTAATGTATGGCTACACCTTC. Residues: CASSLDGLMYGYTF.

This chain links TRBV11-2 with TRBJ2-5, with TRBD1 matching over 8 bases. This CDR3 comprises 17 residues. Germline CDR1 and CDR2: SGHAT and FQNNGV. V shed 0 bases, J shed 5 bases, and the junction held 11 bases outside the gene matches. In nucleotides, the CDR3 is TGTGCCAGCAGCTTAGATCGCTGGGGACAGGCTCTGGAGACCCAGTACTTC. Encoded protein: CASSLDRWGQALETQYF.

The rearrangement joins TRBV7-8 to TRBJ2-3, with D unclear. This CDR3 is built from 14 residues. Trimming took off 0 bases at V and 5 bases at J, with 9 bases between the two ends. Germline CDR1 and CDR2: SGHVS and FQNEAQ. CDR3 protein: CASSLAPGGDTQYF. CDR3 bases: TGTGCCAGCAGCTTAGCCCCTGGCGGAGATACGCAGTATTTT.

With regard to this clone: At the DNA level, this CDR3 is encoded by other sequences in the same sample as well. The rearrangement links TRBV30 to TRBJ2-7, with 7 bases fitting TRBD1. Germline V gene data show CDR1 as GTSNPN and CDR2 as SVGIG (reference sequence). V lost 0 bases and J lost 3; bases outside the gene matches: 2. This CDR3 is built from 13 residues. The CDR3 region has the DNA TGTGCCTGGAGTGTAGGGGACAGCTACGAGCAGTACTTC. This encodes CAWSVGDSYEQYF.

The chain couples TRBV5-1 to TRBJ2-1; no clear D gene. Germline lookup yields CDR1 SGHRS and CDR2 YFSETQ. Trimming left V 3 bases short and J 7 bases short, with 8 bases between. The CDR3 contains 12 residues. The CDR3 region is CASSSADNEQFF. The CDR3 DNA sequence: TGCGCCAGCAGCTCCGCGGATAATGAGCAGTTCTTC.

The V gene is TRBV29-1, the J gene TRBJ1-1, with 8 bases identical to TRBD1. J gave up 4 bases and V 1 base, and 8 bases lay outside the gene matches. This CDR3 is built from 15 residues. Germline lookup yields CDR1 SQVTM and CDR2 ANQGSEA. The CDR3 protein is CSVEGQFRGPTEAFF. CDR3 DNA: TGCAGCGTTGAAGGCCAATTCAGGGGGCCCACTGAAGCTTTCTTT. Drawing the rest from reference TRBV29-1 and TRBJ1-1, the complete variable domain is SAVISQKPSRDICQRGTSLTIQCQVDSQVTMMFWYRQQPGQSLTLIATANQGSEATYESGFVIDKFPISRPNLTFSTLTVSNMSPEDSSIYLCSVEGQFRGPTEAFFGQGTRLTVV.

V usage is TRBV7-8 and J usage is TRBJ2-1, with TRBD2 matching 14 bases. Germline-derived CDR1 and CDR2 are SGHVS and FQNEAQ. J lost 0 bases, V lost 1 base, and 5 bases had no gene match. This CDR3 is 19 amino acids long. CDR3 DNA sequence: TGTGCCAGCAGCTTAGTCCCGGGACTAGCGGGAGCCTCCTACAATGAGCAGTTCTTC. Translation: CASSLVPGLAGASYNEQFF.

The rearrangement uses TRBV30 and TRBJ2-1; D is possibly TRBD1 (6 bases). Trimming removed 3 bases from V and 4 bases from J, with 13 bases in between. The CDR3 spans 14 residues. Per the germline V gene, CDR1 is GTSNPN and CDR2 is SVGIG (reference sequence). This CDR3 is CAWRGDTLYNEQFF. In DNA, the CDR3 is TGTGCCTGGAGAGGGGACACCCTTTACAATGAGCAGTTCTTC.